One and the same sample provided the 4 T cell receptor beta chains below, sequenced in a study of blood T cell repertoires in COVID-19. Assay used: immunoSEQ multiplex PCR; TCRdb lists only in-frame clones, some missing. The profile covers approximately 92,000 clones, with roughly 82% appearing a single time and around 18% taken by the ten largest. What was sequenced was peripheral blood. The source of these receptors is a man older than 75 with acute or convalescent COVID-19.

The chain has TRBV11-2 and TRBJ1-4, with TRBD1 as a possible D gene (5 bases). CDR1 is SGHAT, CDR2 FQNNGV, per germline. This CDR3 is built from 15 residues. The germline V and J ends were trimmed by 1 base and 4 bases, with 10 bases remaining between them. The CDR3 is CASSLVADSNEKLFF. In nucleotides, the CDR3 is TGTGCCAGCAGCTTAGTGGCAGACAGTAATGAAAAACTGTTTTTT.

This chain joins TRBV15 and TRBJ2-7; D is perhaps TRBD2 (6 bases). Germline V gene data show CDR1 as LNHNV and CDR2 as YYDKDF (reference sequence). Trimming pared 2 bases from V and 6 bases from J, leaving 11 bases between. The CDR3 has 13 residues. The CDR3 reads CATSRLQGGEQYF. In DNA, the CDR3 is TGTGCCACCAGCAGACTCCAGGGAGGCGAGCAGTACTTC.

The chain employs TRBV7-2 and TRBJ2-5; tentative D call: TRBD1 (6 bases). This CDR3 contains 13 residues. V lost 5 bases to trimming and J lost 3 bases, with 10 bases between them. CDR1 and CDR2 (germline): SGHTA, FQGNSA. Here the CDR3 DNA reads TGTGCCAGCAGCGCCGGGACAAAAGAGACCCAGTACTTC. Its protein is CASSAGTKETQYF.

The table lists this clone with a count of one. The V call is TRBV3-1 (or the pseudogene TRBV3-2), the J call TRBJ2-7, with 8 bases lining up with TRBD2. The CDR3 is made up of 13 amino acids. Losses at the gene ends were 8 bases for V and 6 bases for J; bases not matched to a gene: 9. Germline V lookup: CDR1 LGHDT, CDR2 YNNKEL (reference sequence). The CDR3 DNA reads TGTGCCAGCGGAGTTAGCGGGACCGGCGAGCAGTACTTC. Protein sequence: CASGVSGTGEQYF.